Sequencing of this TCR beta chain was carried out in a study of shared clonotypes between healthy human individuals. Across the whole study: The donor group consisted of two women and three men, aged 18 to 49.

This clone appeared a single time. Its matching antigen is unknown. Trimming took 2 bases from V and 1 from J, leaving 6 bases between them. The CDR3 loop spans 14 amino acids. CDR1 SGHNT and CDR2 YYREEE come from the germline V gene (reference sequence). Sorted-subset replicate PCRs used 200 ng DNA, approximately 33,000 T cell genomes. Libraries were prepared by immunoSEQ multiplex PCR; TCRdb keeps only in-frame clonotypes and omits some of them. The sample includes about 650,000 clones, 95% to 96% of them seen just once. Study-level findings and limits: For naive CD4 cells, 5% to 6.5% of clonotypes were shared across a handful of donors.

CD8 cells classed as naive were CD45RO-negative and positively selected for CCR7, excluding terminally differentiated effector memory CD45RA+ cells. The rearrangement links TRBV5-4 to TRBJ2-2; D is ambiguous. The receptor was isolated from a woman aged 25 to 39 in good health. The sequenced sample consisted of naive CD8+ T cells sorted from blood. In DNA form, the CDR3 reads TGTGCCAGCAGCTTAGGCGTGAACACCGGGGAGCTGTTTTTT. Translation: CASSLGVNTGELFF.